These 26 T cell receptor beta chains share one sample of origin, sequenced in a study of blood T cell repertoires in COVID-19 (dated by TCRdb to 2018 to 2020). The protocol used for the library was the immunoSEQ multiplex PCR assay. The source is immuneACCESS, and TCRdb retained only in-frame sequences with V and J called. Part of the clones is not carried over; for the studies checked, unresolved V genes explain less than half of this, and the remainder is unexplained. The sample yields some 180,000 clones; 65% to 90% were counted once. The ten largest make up around 5.2% of the sample. Sequenced sample: PBMCs or T cells enriched from blood (not recorded which). The source is a woman aged 55-75 years with acute COVID-19.

The gene calls are TRBV6-5 and TRBJ2-1, with D possibly matching TRBD2 (7 bases). Per germline, CDR1 MNHEY and CDR2 SVGAGI. This CDR3 spans 16 amino acids. Trimming removed 0 bases from V and 4 bases from J, with 13 bases in between. This chain's CDR3 is CASSYSKRGAYNEQFF. The CDR3 DNA reads as TGTGCCAGCAGTTACTCGAAACGGGGGGCATACAATGAGCAGTTCTTC.

This chain connects TRBV5-4 to TRBJ1-6, with 7 bases aligning to TRBD1. Germline CDR1 reads SGHNT; CDR2 reads YYREEE (reference sequence). V shed 3 bases, J shed 7 bases, and the junction held 7 bases outside the gene matches. The CDR3 is 15 amino acids. CDR3 residues: CASSSGQSRNSPLHF. CDR3 in DNA: TGTGCCAGCAGCTCGGGACAGTCAAGGAATTCACCCCTCCACTTT.

Only one count was recorded for this clone. The J gene is TRBJ1-2, the V gene TRBV19; tentatively, D is TRBD1 (5 bases). CDR1 and CDR2 from the germline V gene are LNHDA and SQIVND (reference sequence). The CDR3 consists of 14 residues. CDR3: CGAGPSLVGYGYTF. CDR3 nucleotides: TGTGGTGCGGGACCCTCACTTGTTGGCTATGGCTACACCTTC.

The chain employs TRBV5-6 and TRBJ1-2, with 7 bases aligning to TRBD1. This CDR3 is 14 amino acids long. Germline loops: CDR1 SGHDT, CDR2 YYEEEE. Trimming at V came to 4 bases and at J to 3 bases, leaving 6 bases not matched to a gene. The CDR3 bases are TGTGCCAGCAGCCCCGGGACAGACTACTATGGCTACACCTTC. Its translation is CASSPGTDYYGYTF.

For this clone: The same CDR3 arises from other DNA sequences in this sample as well. The chain carries TRBV27 and TRBJ2-7; the match to TRBD1 covers 9 bases. CDR3 length: 14 amino acids. Trimming cost V 3 bases and J 1 base; bases outside gene matches: 1. Germline V gene sequence: CDR1 MNHEY, CDR2 SMNVEV (reference sequence). CDR3: CASSLGTGSYEQYF. DNA of the CDR3: TGTGCCAGCAGTTTGGGGACAGGGTCCTACGAGCAGTACTTC.

The chain carries TRBV12-3 or TRBV12-4 and TRBJ2-2; D perhaps matches TRBD1 (5 bases). CDR3 length: 13 residues. The V gene lost 6 bases and the J gene lost 6 bases, with 11 bases spanning the gap. CDR3 amino acids: CASRPGWAGELFF. The CDR3 DNA sequence: TGTGCCAGCAGGCCAGGGTGGGCCGGGGAGCTGTTTTTT.

This clone was seen more than once but under ten times. The chain has TRBV6-2 or TRBV6-3 and TRBJ1-2, with 8 bases lining up with TRBD1. Germline loops: CDR1 MNHEY, CDR2 SVGEGT. V gave up 5 bases and J gave up 8 bases; unmatched junction bases: 13. The CDR3 extends over 15 amino acids. The CDR3 nucleotides read TGTGCCAGCAGTACGGACAGGGATGAGTCGGGAGGCTACACCTTC. Protein product: CASSTDRDESGGYTF.

Concerning this clone itself: This sample includes further DNA sequences coding for the same CDR3. This chain connects TRBV6-5 to TRBJ1-3; D uncertain. The CDR3 runs 14 residues. In germline, CDR1 is MNHEY, CDR2 SVGAGI. V lost 5 bases and J lost 0, with 8 bases in between. The CDR3 DNA sequence: TGTGCCAGCAGTCTTACGGGCTCTGGAAACACCATATATTTT. Translation gives CASSLTGSGNTIYF.

This clone was seen once. The CDR3 spells CASSPPLGARQPQHF. Written as DNA, the CDR3 is TGTGCCAGCTCACCGCCTCTGGGGGCACGGCAGCCCCAGCATTTT. The chain recombines TRBV18 with TRBJ1-5; a weak D match, TRBD1 (6 bases). Looked up from germline, CDR1 is KGHSH and CDR2 is LQKENI. Trimming removed 3 bases from V and 7 bases from J, with 16 bases in between. The CDR3 loop spans 15 amino acids.

This clone showed up just once. V and J are TRBV6-5 and TRBJ1-1; D ambiguous. V was pared by 2 bases and J by 0 bases, with 10 bases between. CDR3 size: 15 residues. The germline V gene encodes CDR1 MNHEY and CDR2 SVGAGI. CDR3 sequence (DNA): TGTGCCAGCAGTTACCAGGAAGTTATGAACACTGAAGCTTTCTTT. It specifies CASSYQEVMNTEAFF.

V gene TRBV5-5 combines with J gene TRBJ1-4; 7 bases line up with TRBD1. The length of the CDR3 is 17 residues. Germline V gene sequence: CDR1 SGHKS, CDR2 YYEKEE (reference sequence). V lost 2 bases to trimming and J lost 6 bases; unmatched junction nucleotides: 13. The CDR3 loop is CASSFLGGQLEDEKLFF. Here the CDR3 DNA reads TGTGCCAGCAGCTTCTTGGGGGGACAGTTGGAGGATGAAAAACTGTTTTTT.

The chain uses TRBV10-1 and TRBJ2-3, with 7 bases matching TRBD2. V trimming: 0 bases; J trimming: 2 bases; junction bases outside the gene matches: 5. Germline V gene sequence: CDR1 WNHNN, CDR2 SYGVQD (reference sequence). The CDR3 totals 16 residues. The CDR3 sequence: CASSESFGTTTDTQYF. For the CDR3, the DNA is TGCGCCAGCAGTGAGTCGTTTGGGACTACCACAGATACGCAGTATTTT.

This clone showed up just once. The chain recombines TRBV11-2 with TRBJ2-5; D remains ambiguous. Germline values: CDR1 SGHAT, CDR2 FQNNGV. V lost 3 bases and J lost 2, with 13 bases in between. The CDR3 loop spans 15 amino acids. CDR3 sequence (DNA): TGTGCCAGCAGCTTCGATTCTAGGCTACAAGAGACCCAGTACTTC. Translating it yields CASSFDSRLQETQYF.

The CDR3 DNA is TGTGCCAGCAGCCTCCTTTCCACAGGGGATGGCTACACCTTC. It specifies CASSLLSTGDGYTF. V and J are TRBV4-2 and TRBJ1-2; 7 bases line up with TRBD1. V shed 4 bases and J 6 bases; nucleotides not matched to a gene: 8. Germline lookup yields CDR1 LGHNA and CDR2 YNFKEQ. The CDR3 length is 14 residues.

This clone came up once. This chain joins TRBV24-1 and TRBJ2-2; D is possibly TRBD2 (7 bases). CDR1 and CDR2 (germline): KGHDR, SFDVKD. V was clipped by 4 bases and J by 4 bases, with 15 bases between them. This CDR3 spans 16 amino acids. The CDR3 loop reads CATSDPGLGGTGELFF. CDR3 DNA sequence: TGTGCCACCAGTGACCCTGGACTAGGGGGCACCGGGGAGCTGTTTTTT.

The gene calls are TRBV4-3 and TRBJ1-1; D not certain. Trimming pared 2 bases from V and 0 bases from J, leaving 10 bases between. The CDR3 covers 15 residues. The germline V gene encodes CDR1 LGHNA and CDR2 YSLEER. The CDR3, as DNA: TGCGCCAGCAGCCAATTCTCACAGCTGAACACTGAAGCTTTCTTT. This encodes CASSQFSQLNTEAFF.

The rearrangement joins TRBV3-1 (or the pseudogene TRBV3-2) to TRBJ2-4; D perhaps matches TRBD2 (6 bases). Trimming took 0 bases from V and 0 from J, leaving 9 bases between them. This CDR3 comprises 16 residues. Germline assignment: CDR1 LGHDT and CDR2 YNNKEL (reference sequence). The CDR3 reads CASSQDMGLAKNIQYF. In DNA form, the CDR3 reads TGTGCCAGCAGCCAAGATATGGGACTAGCCAAAAACATTCAGTACTTC.

The chain recombines TRBV7-2 with TRBJ1-2; possibly TRBD1 for D (6 bases). The CDR3 loop spans 14 amino acids. Germline lookup yields CDR1 SGHTA and CDR2 FQGNSA. V lost 5 bases to trimming and J lost 6 bases, with 16 bases between them. The CDR3 sequence is CASSQASYRDGYTF. CDR3 sequence (DNA): TGTGCCAGCAGCCAGGCATCTTACAGGGATGGCTACACCTTC. The whole variable domain, filled in from reference TRBV7-2 and TRBJ1-2, reads GAGVSQSPSNKVTEKGKDVELRCDPISGHTALYWYRQSLGQGLEFLIYFQGNSAPDKSGLPSDRFSAERTGGSVSTLTIQRTQQEDSAVYLCASSQASYRDGYTFGSGTRLTVV.

The rearrangement links TRBV5-1 to TRBJ1-2; possibly TRBD1 for D (6 bases). The CDR3 sequence is 15 residues long. Germline V gene lookup returns CDR1 SGHRS and CDR2 YFSETQ. V gave up 0 bases and J gave up 4 bases, with 13 bases separating them. Written as DNA, the CDR3 is TGCGCCAGCAGCTTGGAGGGGGACCATTTCTATGGCTACACCTTC. It translates to CASSLEGDHFYGYTF.

The CDR3 DNA reads as TGTGCCAGCAGTTACGACAGGGCTTATGAGGAGACCCAGTACTTC. Its translation is CASSYDRAYEETQYF. The chain combines TRBV6-2 or TRBV6-3 with TRBJ2-5, with 7 bases aligning to TRBD1. Germline V gene lookup returns CDR1 MNHEY and CDR2 SVGEGT. V lost 2 bases and J lost 5; bases outside the gene matches: 8. CDR3 length equals 15 residues.

The V call is TRBV13, the J call TRBJ2-3; no firm D call. From germline, CDR1 is PRHDT and CDR2 FYEKMQ (reference sequence). This CDR3 contains 13 residues. V lost 9 bases, J lost 0 bases, and 10 bases lay in between. The CDR3 coding sequence is TGTGCCAGTTTAGCAACAAGCACAGATACGCAGTATTTT. Amino acid sequence: CASLATSTDTQYF.

The chain has TRBV9 and TRBJ2-7, with 7 bases matching TRBD2. Per germline, CDR1 SGDLS and CDR2 YYNGEE. The CDR3 contains 15 residues. V was clipped by 0 bases and J by 6 bases; unmatched bases: 9. As DNA, the CDR3 is TGTGCCAGCAGCGTAGCTCCGGCGGGAGCGGCCGAGCAGTACTTC. Protein product: CASSVAPAGAAEQYF.

The chain joins TRBV6-2 or TRBV6-3 to TRBJ2-3; tentative D call: TRBD2 (6 bases). CDR3 length: 16 amino acids. Germline CDR1 and CDR2: MNHEY and SVGEGT. The ends were cut back, 6 bases at V and 4 bases at J, with 20 bases in the middle. CDR3 sequence: CASSILVTSGADTQYF. The CDR3 nucleotides are TGTGCCAGCAGCATATTGGTGACTAGTGGGGCAGATACGCAGTATTTT.

The rearrangement joins TRBV18 to TRBJ1-2; 7 bases line up with TRBD1. Looked up from germline, CDR1 is KGHSH and CDR2 is LQKENI. V shed 2 bases and J 4 bases; nucleotides not matched to a gene: 4. This CDR3 has 14 residues. The CDR3, as DNA: TGTGCCAGCTCACCAGAGCACAGGGGCTATGGCTACACCTTC. This encodes CASSPEHRGYGYTF.

The genes are TRBV6-1 and TRBJ1-5, with 9 bases that match TRBD1. V lost 4 bases to trimming and J lost 0 bases; unmatched junction nucleotides: 13. The CDR3 loop spans 19 amino acids. The germline gives CDR1 MNHNS, CDR2 SASEGT. CDR3 bases: TGTGCCAGCAGTGGCCTTCGGGACAGGGTGGTTTCTAGCAATCAGCCCCAGCATTTT. This translates into CASSGLRDRVVSSNQPQHF.

The genes are TRBV18 and TRBJ1-1, with a weak D call TRBD1 (6 bases). This CDR3 spans 14 amino acids. Trimming removed 5 bases from V and 1 base from J, with 11 bases in between. The germline gives CDR1 KGHSH, CDR2 LQKENI. The CDR3 bases are TGTGCCAGCTCAACAATACAGGGGAACACTGAAGCTTTCTTT. This translates into CASSTIQGNTEAFF. Combining the CDR3 with reference TRBV18 and TRBJ1-1 gives the whole variable domain NAGVMQNPRHLVRRRGQEARLRCSPMKGHSHVYWYRQLPEEGLKFMVYLQKENIIDESGMPKERFSAEFPKEGPSILRIQQVVRGDSAAYFCASSTIQGNTEAFFGQGTRLTVV.